The 3 T cell receptor beta chains presented below share a single source sample, sequenced in a study of shared clonotypes between healthy human individuals. Generated by immunoSEQ multiplex PCR, the TCRdb table keeps only in-frame clones and is missing some. The table records roughly 650,000 clones, more than 95% of them present only once. Sequenced: naive CD4+ T cells sorted from blood. Subset here: CD45RA+ positively selected. All receptors derive from a woman aged 25 to 45 in good health.

This clone came up once. This chain links TRBV10-3 with TRBJ1-3, with D tentatively TRBD1 (5 bases). V was trimmed by 2 bases and J by 0 bases, leaving 14 bases between them. The CDR3 is 17 residues long. Germline CDR1 ENHRY, CDR2 SYGVKD. The DNA of the CDR3 is TGTGCCATCAGTGAGCCGCCAGGGTCCAACTCTGGAAACACCATATATTTT. Protein product: CAISEPPGSNSGNTIYF.

The rearrangement uses TRBV5-1 and TRBJ2-1; D is unclear. The V gene lost 0 bases and the J gene lost 5 bases, with 18 bases spanning the gap. CDR1 SGHRS and CDR2 YFSETQ come from the germline V gene. The CDR3 is 17 residues long. In DNA, the CDR3 is TGCGCCAGCAGCTTGGGACAACCCACACTGTCGGACAATGAGCAGTTCTTC. Its translation: CASSLGQPTLSDNEQFF.

The chain couples TRBV28 to TRBJ1-5, with D possibly matching TRBD1 (5 bases). Germline CDR1 MDHEN, CDR2 SYDVKM. The V gene lost 6 bases and the J gene lost 5 bases, with 8 bases spanning the gap. This CDR3 region has 12 residues. CDR3 in amino acids: CASRRGDQPQHF. The CDR3 bases are TGTGCCAGCAGAAGGGGCGATCAGCCCCAGCATTTT. The whole variable domain, remainder taken from reference TRBV28 and TRBJ1-5, is DVKVTQSSRYLVKRTGEKVFLECVQDMDHENMFWYRQDPGLGLRLIYFSYDVKMKEKGDIPEGYSVSREKKERFSLILESASTNQTSMYLCASRRGDQPQHFGDGTRLSIL.